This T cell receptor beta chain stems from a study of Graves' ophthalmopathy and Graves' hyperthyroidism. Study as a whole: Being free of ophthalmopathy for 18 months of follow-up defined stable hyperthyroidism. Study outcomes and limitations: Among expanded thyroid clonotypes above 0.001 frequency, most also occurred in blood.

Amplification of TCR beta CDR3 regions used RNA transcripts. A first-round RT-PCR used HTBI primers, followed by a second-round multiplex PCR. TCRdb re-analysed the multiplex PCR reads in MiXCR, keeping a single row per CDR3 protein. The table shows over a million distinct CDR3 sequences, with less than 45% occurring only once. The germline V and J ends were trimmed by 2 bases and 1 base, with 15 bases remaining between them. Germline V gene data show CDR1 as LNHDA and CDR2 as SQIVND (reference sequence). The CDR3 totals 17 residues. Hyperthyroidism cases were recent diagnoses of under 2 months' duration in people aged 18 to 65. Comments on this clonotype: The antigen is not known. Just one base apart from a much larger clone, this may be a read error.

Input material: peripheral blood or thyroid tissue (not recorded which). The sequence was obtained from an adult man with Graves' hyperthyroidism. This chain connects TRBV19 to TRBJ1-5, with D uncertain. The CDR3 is CASSIQAGDMSNQPQHF. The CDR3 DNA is TGTGCCAGTAGTATACAGGCGGGTGATATGAGCAATCAGCCCCAGCATTTT.